This TCR beta chain was sequenced in a study of regulatory T cells in long-lasting Graves disease. Study background: Graves' patients diagnosed newly had used antithyroid drugs under 3 months.

Time point specified: newly diagnosed GD, antithyroid drugs for less than 3 months. PBMCs provided the RNA from which the TCR library was made. American Thyroid Association guidelines served as the basis for diagnosing Graves' disease. Construction of the TCR beta libraries employed iRepertoire HTBI primers in conjunction with Arm-PCR of CDR3 regions. TCRdb re-called the multiplex PCR reads through MiXCR, storing one row per CDR3 protein. The sample consists of about 530,000 distinct CDR3 sequences, roughly a sixth of them appearing once. The germline V gene encodes CDR1 MGHDK and CDR2 SYGVNS. The CDR3 spans 15 residues. V dropped 1 base and J dropped 6 bases, with 10 bases sitting between them. The same data also went into a second study, on T cells in Graves' hyperthyroidism and ophthalmopathy. That publication notes: An initial round of RT-PCR targeting the TCR CDR3 relied on the HTBI primer set. Peripheral blood also featured most of the thyroid clonotypes expanded above 0.001.

J is TRBJ1-6 and V is TRBV25-1; D unresolved. The clonotype originates from a woman aged 40 to 65 with Graves disease. The sequencing used peripheral blood mononuclear cells (PBMCs), collected at new diagnosis, from a patient treated with antithyroid drugs. The CDR3 here is CASSELNPFNSPLHF. CDR3 in DNA: TGTGCCAGCAGTGAATTGAACCCGTTTAATTCACCCCTCCACTTT.